Listed here are 5 T cell receptor beta chains from one sample, sequenced in a study of T cell repertoires in cytomegalovirus infection (dated by TCRdb to about 2019). Sequencing took place on an Illumina HiSeq 1500. In-frame beta chains were kept once TCRdb had trimmed the public reads at Q25 with fastp and called clones with MiXCR. Each CDR3 protein gets just one entry, which takes the most common genes and DNA from the rows behind it. The sample table records about half a million distinct CDR3 sequences; 30% to 40% of these occur just once. 15% to 20% of the sample belongs to the ten largest clones. The treatment or condition label of this sample denotes: in vitro stimulation with specific CMV peptide epitopes to enrich CMV-specific T cells. No antigen has been identified for these receptors. Sequencing was performed on cultured PBMCs, taken from culture after CMV antigen stimulation. The receptors were sampled from a human donor in good health (CMV status not recorded). Some clones in this sample may be carry-over from other donors' samples.

Details on this clonotype: A much larger clone differs from this one at a single base, so this may be a read error. The chain couples TRBV7-2 to TRBJ2-2; 8 nucleotides align to TRBD2. CDR3 length: 16 residues. Germline assignment: CDR1 SGHTA and CDR2 FQGNSA. CDR3 nucleotide sequence: TGTGCCAGCAGCTTAGTTGGGACTAGAAGTTCCGGGGAGCTGGTTTTT. It specifies CASSLVGTRSSGELVF.

In this sample, this clonotype turned up many times. V gene TRBV7-8 combines with J gene TRBJ2-2, with TRBD1 as a possible D gene (5 bases). CDR3 length: 14 residues. Germline lookup yields CDR1 SGHVS and CDR2 FQNEAQ. Trimming cost V 5 bases and J 3 bases, with 10 bases left between them. The CDR3 loop is CASSRDRYTGELFF. CDR3 bases: TGTGCCAGCAGCAGAGACAGATACACCGGGGAGCTGTTTTTT.

The V gene is TRBV27, the J gene TRBJ1-1; the D is unclear. Per germline, CDR1 MNHEY and CDR2 SMNVEV (reference sequence). The CDR3 spans 16 residues. V was trimmed by 2 bases and J by 1 base, leaving 14 bases between them. CDR3 amino acids: CASSLLHGSGNTEAFF. CDR3 coding DNA: TGTGCCAGCAGTTTACTCCACGGAAGCGGGAACACTGAAGCTTTCTTT.

The chain combines TRBV27 with TRBJ2-3; maybe TRBD2 (6 bases). Between the trimmed V and J ends, which lost 8 bases and 2 bases, there was a span of 17 bases. From germline, CDR1 is MNHEY and CDR2 SMNVEV (reference sequence). CDR3 length equals 15 residues. The CDR3 region is CASSPPGLITDTQYF. CDR3 sequence (DNA): TGTGCCAGCTCCCCCCCGGGACTGATCACAGATACGCAGTATTTT.

This clonotype has a handful of counts. The V gene is TRBV10-2, the J gene TRBJ2-1; D gene unclear. Deletions cut 4 bases from V and 4 bases from J, with 5 bases between. This CDR3 is 12 amino acids long. Germline V lookup: CDR1 WSHSY, CDR2 SAAADI. CDR3 sequence: CASSVEYNEQFF. CDR3 DNA sequence: TGCGCCAGCAGTGTCGAATACAATGAGCAGTTCTTC.